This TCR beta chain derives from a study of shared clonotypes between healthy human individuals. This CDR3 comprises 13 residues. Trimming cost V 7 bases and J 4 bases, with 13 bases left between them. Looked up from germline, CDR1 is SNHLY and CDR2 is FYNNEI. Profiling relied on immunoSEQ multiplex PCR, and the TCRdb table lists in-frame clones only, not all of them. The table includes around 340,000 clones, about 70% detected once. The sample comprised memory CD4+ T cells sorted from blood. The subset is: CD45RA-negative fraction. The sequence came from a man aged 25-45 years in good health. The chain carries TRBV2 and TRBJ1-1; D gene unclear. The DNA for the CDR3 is TGTGCCAGCACCCAACAAGTGGGCACTGAAGCTTTCTTT. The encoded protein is CASTQQVGTEAFF.